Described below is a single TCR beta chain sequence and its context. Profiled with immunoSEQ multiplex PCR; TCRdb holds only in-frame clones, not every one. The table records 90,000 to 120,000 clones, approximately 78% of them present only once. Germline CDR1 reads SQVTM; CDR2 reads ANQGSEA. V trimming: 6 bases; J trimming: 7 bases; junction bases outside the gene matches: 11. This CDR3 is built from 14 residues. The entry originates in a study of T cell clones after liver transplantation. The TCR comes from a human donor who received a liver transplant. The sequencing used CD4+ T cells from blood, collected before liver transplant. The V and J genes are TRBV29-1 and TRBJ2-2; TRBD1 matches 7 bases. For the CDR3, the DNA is TGCAGCGTAAAGAACAGGGGTGTTAACGGGGAGCTGTTTTTT. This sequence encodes CSVKNRGVNGELFF.